This T cell receptor beta chain was obtained from a study of CD4 T cells in relation to SARS-CoV-2 and coronaviruses (dated by TCRdb to the early 2020s). About the full investigation: In the ViraFEST assay, PBMCs were grown with antigen for roughly ten days, and TCR beta CDR3s were then sequenced to identify antigen-specific clonal expansions. An HIV-1 Nef peptide pool or a culture without peptide was used as the negative reference condition. Using patient-derived lymphoblastoid cell lines, the shared crossreactive spike epitopes were mapped to their HLA restriction. At the level of individual TCR clonotypes, the study evaluated whether memory CD4+ T cells crossreact between the spike proteins of SARS-CoV-2 and those of common cold coronaviruses. The Adaptive Biotechnologies TCR-sequencing kit was used to sequence samples from three pre-COVID donors and the naive versus memory experiments, while other data came from Illumina-based sequencing. A different, Illumina-based TCR-beta assay was used to sequence expansion assays from other donors in the study.

Receptor libraries were prepared by the immunoSEQ multiplex PCR assay. From the authors' description of their analysis: During preprocessing, nonproductive sequences were removed, as were CDR3s that did not start with C, did not end with F or W, or were shorter than 7 amino acids. The MANAFEST web app was used to call antigen-specific clonotypes on the basis of expansion compared with the reference and with other culture wells. A clone was considered positive if the clone showed significant expansion compared with the reference culture in 2 of 3 replicate wells at an FDR below 0.05. A further requirement for positive clones was significant expansion compared with all other tandem wells, along with an odds ratio above 5. Pairwise Levenshtein distance, computed with the stringdist R package after three terminal residues were trimmed from each end, was used as the measure of CDR3 homology. The clones in this table, taken by TCRdb from immuneACCESS, are in-frame only. Not every clone is retained; where verified, under half of the shortfall comes from an unresolved V gene, and the cause of the rest is unknown. That table gives V, J and clone size, and the DNA gave D and trimming. A total of around 24,000 clones appear in this sample, 65% to 80% of them only once. The top ten hold about 10% of the sample.

On the study overall, not on this receptor specifically: The study was limited by small numbers of patients and tested TCRs. Significantly weaker SARS-CoV-2-driven expansion was shown by crossreactive clones than by monoreactive clones, consistent with antigenic imprinting. No donor contributed both pre-pandemic and post-infection samples, which limited tracing the source of pre-existing responses. In 65% to 70% of donors, memory CD4+ clonotypes turned up that crossrecognized SARS-CoV-2 and at least one common cold coronavirus spike. Because the crossreactivity analysis focused on spike protein, crossreactivity against other viral proteins was not assessed.

CD4+ T cells from unexposed donors were collected before the COVID-19 pandemic (2011-2018). After 10 days of culture, CD4+ T cells were isolated with the EasySep CD4+ T cell isolation kit. As far as cell numbers permitted, CD4+ T cells from unexposed donors were tested for reactivity against SARS-CoV-2 S and N as well as four spike pools from common cold coronaviruses. PBMCs were cultured at around 2 million per well in IMDM supplemented with around 5% human AB serum and around 10 IU/ml IL-2. Half of the culture medium was replaced with fresh IL-2-containing medium on days 3 and 7. In general, every peptide culture condition was set up in three replicate wells. Leukapheresis product for the unexposed donors was purchased commercially. Ficoll-Paque PLUS gradient centrifugation was used to isolate PBMCs from either whole blood or leukapheresis product. The PBMCs went either fresh into the expansion assay or into cryopreservation at -140 degrees C. The QIAamp Micro DNA Kit was used to extract genomic DNA from the CD4+ T cells.

Including the terminal cysteine and phenylalanine, the CDR3 comprises 12 residues. Only the CDR3 portion is preserved as DNA: 36 bases, with reading frame beginning at the first base. Reading the germline V gene gives CDR1 MNHEY and CDR2 SVGEGT. Cut back by 5 bases and 3 bases, the V and J ends lie 8 bases apart. As concerns this clone: Its antigen is still unknown. No base quality information exists; no much larger clone differs at one position.

Sample: CD4+ T cells from PBMCs, cultured in vitro. The origin of this receptor is a human donor in good health. This chain joins TRBV6-2 or TRBV6-3 to TRBJ2-7; the D region possibly corresponds to TRBD1 (5 bases align). The sequenced DNA is TGTGCCAGCAGTCAGGGTCTCTACGAGCAGTACTTC. This is translated as CASSQGLYEQYF.